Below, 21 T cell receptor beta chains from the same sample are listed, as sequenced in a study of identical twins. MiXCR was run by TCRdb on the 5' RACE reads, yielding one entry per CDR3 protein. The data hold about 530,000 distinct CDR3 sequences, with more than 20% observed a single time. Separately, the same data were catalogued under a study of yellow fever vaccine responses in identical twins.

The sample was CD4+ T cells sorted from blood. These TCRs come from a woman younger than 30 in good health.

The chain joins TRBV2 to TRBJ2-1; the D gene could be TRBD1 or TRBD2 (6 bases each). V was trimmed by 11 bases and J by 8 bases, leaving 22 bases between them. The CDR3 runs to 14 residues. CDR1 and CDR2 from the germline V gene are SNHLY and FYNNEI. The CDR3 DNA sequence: TGTGCCTTTAAAGGGGGGCGAAGAGTCGATGAGCAGTTCTTC. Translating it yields CAFKGGRRVDEQFF.

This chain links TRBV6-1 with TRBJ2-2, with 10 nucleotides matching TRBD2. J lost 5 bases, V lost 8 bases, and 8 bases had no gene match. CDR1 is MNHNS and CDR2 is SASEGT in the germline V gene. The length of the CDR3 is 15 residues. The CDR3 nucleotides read TGTGCCAGCGGTAGCGGGGGGTTCGCGACCGGGGAGCTGTTTTTT. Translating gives CASGSGGFATGELFF.

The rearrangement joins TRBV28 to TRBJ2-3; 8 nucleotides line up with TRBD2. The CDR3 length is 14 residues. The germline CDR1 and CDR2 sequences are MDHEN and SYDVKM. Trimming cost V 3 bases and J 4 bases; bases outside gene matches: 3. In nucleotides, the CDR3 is TGTGCCAGCAGTTTTGCACTAGCGGCAGATACGCAGTATTTT. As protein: CASSFALAADTQYF.

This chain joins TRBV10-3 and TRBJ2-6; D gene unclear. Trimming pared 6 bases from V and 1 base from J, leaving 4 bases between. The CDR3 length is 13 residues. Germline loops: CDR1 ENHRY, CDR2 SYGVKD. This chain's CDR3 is CAIRGSGANVLTF. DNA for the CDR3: TGTGCCATCAGGGGATCTGGGGCCAACGTCCTGACTTTC.

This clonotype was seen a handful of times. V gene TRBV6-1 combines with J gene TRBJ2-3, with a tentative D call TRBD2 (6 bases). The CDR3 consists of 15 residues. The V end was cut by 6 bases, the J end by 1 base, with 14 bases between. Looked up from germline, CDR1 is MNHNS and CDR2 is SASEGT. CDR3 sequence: CASRLVGGRTDTQYF. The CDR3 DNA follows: TGTGCCAGCAGGTTGGTCGGGGGACGCACAGATACGCAGTATTTT.

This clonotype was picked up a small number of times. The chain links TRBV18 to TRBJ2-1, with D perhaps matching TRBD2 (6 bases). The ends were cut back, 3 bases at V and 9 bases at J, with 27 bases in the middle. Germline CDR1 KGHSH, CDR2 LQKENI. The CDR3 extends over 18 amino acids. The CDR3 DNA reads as TGTGCCAGCTCACCCGCGATGACTAGAAACGTTCTACTTGGTGAGCAGTTCTTC. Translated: CASSPAMTRNVLLGEQFF.

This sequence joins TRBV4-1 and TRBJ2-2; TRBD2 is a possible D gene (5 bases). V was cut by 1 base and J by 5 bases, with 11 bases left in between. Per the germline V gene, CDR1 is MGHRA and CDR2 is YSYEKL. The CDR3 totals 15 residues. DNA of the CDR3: TGCGCCAGCAGCCAAGGTTTCAGGAGGACCGGGGAGCTGTTTTTT. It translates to CASSQGFRRTGELFF.

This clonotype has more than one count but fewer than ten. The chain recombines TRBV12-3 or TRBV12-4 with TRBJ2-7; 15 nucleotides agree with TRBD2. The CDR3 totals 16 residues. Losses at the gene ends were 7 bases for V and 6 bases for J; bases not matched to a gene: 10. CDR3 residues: CASNTGLAGGLGEQYF. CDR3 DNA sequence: TGTGCCAGCAACACGGGACTAGCGGGAGGTCTGGGCGAGCAGTACTTC.

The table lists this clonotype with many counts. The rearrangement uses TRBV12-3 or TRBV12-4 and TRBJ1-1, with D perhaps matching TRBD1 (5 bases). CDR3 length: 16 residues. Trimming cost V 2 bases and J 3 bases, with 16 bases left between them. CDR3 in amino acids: CASSLSPRGVDTEAFF. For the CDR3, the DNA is TGTGCCAGCAGTTTATCCCCCCGGGGGGTCGACACTGAAGCTTTCTTT.

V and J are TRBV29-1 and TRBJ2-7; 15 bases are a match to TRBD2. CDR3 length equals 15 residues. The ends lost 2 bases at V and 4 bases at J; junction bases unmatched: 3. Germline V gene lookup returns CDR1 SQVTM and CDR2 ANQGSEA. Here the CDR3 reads CSVEFGLAGGYEQYF. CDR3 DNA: TGCAGCGTTGAATTTGGACTAGCGGGAGGGTACGAGCAGTACTTC.

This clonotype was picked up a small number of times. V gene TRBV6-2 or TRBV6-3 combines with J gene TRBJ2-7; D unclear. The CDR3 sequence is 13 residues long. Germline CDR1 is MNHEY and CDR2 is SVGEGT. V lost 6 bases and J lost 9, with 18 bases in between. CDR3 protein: CASRPTPPLGQYF. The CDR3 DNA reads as TGTGCCAGCAGACCCACCCCCCCGTTGGGGCAGTACTTC.

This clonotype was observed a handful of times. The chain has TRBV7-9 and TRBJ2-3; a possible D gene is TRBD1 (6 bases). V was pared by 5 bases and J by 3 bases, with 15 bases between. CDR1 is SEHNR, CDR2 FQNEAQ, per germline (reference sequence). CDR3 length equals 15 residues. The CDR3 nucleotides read TGTGCCAGCAGCCCAGCAGACAGGAAAACAGATACGCAGTATTTT. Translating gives CASSPADRKTDTQYF.

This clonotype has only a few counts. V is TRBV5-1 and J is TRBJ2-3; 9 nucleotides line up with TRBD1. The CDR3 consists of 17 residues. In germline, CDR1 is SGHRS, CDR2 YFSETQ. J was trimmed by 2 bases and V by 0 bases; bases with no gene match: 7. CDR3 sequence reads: CASSLAPQGAVTDTQYF. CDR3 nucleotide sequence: TGCGCCAGCAGCTTGGCTCCACAGGGGGCTGTCACAGATACGCAGTATTTT.

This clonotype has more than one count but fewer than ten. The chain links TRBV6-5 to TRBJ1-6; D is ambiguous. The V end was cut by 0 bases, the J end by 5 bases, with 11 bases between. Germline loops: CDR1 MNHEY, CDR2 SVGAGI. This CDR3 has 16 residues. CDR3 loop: CASSYSNRRDNSPLHF. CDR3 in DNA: TGTGCCAGCAGTTACTCGAATAGGCGGGATAATTCACCCCTCCACTTT.

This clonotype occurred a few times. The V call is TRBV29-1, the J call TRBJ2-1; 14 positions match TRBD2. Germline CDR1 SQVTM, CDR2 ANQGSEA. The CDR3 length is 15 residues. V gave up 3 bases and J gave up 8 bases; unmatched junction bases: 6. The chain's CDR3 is CSVDPGTSGSDEQFF. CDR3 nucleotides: TGCAGCGTTGACCCCGGGACTAGCGGGAGTGATGAGCAGTTCTTC.

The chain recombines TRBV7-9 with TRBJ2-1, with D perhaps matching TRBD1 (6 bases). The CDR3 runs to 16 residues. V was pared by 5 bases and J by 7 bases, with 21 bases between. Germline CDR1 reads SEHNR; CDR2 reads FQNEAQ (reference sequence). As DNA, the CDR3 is TGTGCCAGCAGCGTTTGGGGGCTTGAGGGTTGGAATGAGCAGTTCTTC. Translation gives CASSVWGLEGWNEQFF.

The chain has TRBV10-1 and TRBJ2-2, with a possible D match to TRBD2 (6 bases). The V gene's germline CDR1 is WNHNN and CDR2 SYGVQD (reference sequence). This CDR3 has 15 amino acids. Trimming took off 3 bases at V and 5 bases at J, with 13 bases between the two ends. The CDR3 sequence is CASSDYPGRTGELFF. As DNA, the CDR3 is TGCGCCAGCAGTGATTATCCAGGGAGGACCGGGGAGCTGTTTTTT.

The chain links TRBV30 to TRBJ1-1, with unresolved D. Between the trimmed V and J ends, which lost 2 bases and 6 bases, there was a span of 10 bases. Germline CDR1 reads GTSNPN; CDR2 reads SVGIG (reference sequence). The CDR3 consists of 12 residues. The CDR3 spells CAWSLEAPEAFF. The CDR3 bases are TGTGCCTGGAGTTTGGAGGCCCCTGAAGCTTTCTTT.

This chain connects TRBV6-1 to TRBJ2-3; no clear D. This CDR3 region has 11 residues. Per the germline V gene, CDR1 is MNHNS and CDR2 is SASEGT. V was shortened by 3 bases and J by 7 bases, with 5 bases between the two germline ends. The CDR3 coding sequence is TGTGCCAGCAGTGAGCAGAATACGCAGTATTTT. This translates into CASSEQNTQYF.

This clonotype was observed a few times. The CDR3: CASSFPDEQFF. DNA of the CDR3: TGTGCCAGCAGTTTTCCGGATGAGCAGTTCTTC. The chain uses TRBV12-3 or TRBV12-4 and TRBJ2-1; no clear D. V lost 3 bases, J lost 8 bases, and 5 bases lay in between. This CDR3 is built from 11 residues.

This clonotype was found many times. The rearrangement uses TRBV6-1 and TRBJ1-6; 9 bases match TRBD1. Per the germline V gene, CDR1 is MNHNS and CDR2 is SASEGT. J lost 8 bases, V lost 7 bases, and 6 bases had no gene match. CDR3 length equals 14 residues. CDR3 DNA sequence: TGTGCCAGCAACCCGGGACAGGGTTATTCACCCCTCCACTTT. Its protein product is CASNPGQGYSPLHF.